This T cell receptor (beta chain) was profiled in a study of PD-1 blockade in classical Hodgkin lymphoma. The CDR3 loop spans 16 amino acids. The germline V gene has CDR1 MNHNS and CDR2 SASEGT. Trimming removed 4 bases from V and 0 bases from J, with 13 bases in between. Indicated time point: cycle 4 day 1 (C4D1), after around six weeks of nivolumab. Autologous stem cell transplantation was followed by relapse in every patient, and brentuximab vedotin exposure varied. TCRdb's table, derived via immunoSEQ multiplex PCR, lists solely in-frame clones and lacks some. The profile shows tens of thousands of clones, roughly nine tenths of them singletons.

This receptor was obtained from a human donor with classical Hodgkin lymphoma. The sequencing used peripheral blood mononuclear cells (PBMCs), collected before the fourth cycle of nivolumab. The J gene is TRBJ1-5, the V gene TRBV6-1, with D perhaps matching TRBD1 (5 bases). CDR3 protein: CASSGDGNHSNQPQHF. CDR3 sequence (DNA): TGTGCCAGCAGTGGGGACGGGAATCATAGCAATCAGCCCCAGCATTTT.